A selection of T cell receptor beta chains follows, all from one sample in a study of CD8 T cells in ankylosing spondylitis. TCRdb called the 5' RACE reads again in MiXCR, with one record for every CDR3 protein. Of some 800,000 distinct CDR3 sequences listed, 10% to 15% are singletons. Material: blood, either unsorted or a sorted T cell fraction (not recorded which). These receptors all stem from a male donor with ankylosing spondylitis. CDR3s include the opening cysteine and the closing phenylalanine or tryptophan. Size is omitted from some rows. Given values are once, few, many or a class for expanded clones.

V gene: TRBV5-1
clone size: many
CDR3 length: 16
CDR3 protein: CASSSRGLASTGELFF

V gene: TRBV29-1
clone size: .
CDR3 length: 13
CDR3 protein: CSVGEGDADTQYF

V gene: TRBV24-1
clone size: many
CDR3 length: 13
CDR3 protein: CATKGTGNQPQHF

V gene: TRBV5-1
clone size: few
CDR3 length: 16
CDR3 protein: CASSLATGVTYNEQFF

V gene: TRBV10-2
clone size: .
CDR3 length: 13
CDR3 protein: CASRAGQAREQFF

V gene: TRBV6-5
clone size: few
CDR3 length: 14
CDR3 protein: CASSYSIGLETQYF

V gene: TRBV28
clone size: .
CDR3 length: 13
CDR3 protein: CASDRADKDEQYF

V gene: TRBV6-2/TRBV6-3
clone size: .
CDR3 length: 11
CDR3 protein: CASSNSETQYF

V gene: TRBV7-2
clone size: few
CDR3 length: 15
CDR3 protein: CASTLGSLRYNEQFF

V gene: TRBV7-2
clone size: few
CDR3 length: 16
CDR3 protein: CASSLVLGTGGREQYF

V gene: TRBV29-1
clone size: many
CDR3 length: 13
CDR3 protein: CSVTPVGTDTQYF

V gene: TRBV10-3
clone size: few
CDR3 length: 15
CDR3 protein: CAISESDRGRHEQYF

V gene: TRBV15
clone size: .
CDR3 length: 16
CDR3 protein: CATSRGGLEGSYEQYF

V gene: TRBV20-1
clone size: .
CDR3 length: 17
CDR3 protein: CSARDRGEFSYNSPLHF

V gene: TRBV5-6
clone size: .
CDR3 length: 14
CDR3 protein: CASSSPREGETQYF

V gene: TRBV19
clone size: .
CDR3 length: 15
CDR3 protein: CASSIISSGTSEQYF

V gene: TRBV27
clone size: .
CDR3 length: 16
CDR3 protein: CASSLALGDAKNIQYF